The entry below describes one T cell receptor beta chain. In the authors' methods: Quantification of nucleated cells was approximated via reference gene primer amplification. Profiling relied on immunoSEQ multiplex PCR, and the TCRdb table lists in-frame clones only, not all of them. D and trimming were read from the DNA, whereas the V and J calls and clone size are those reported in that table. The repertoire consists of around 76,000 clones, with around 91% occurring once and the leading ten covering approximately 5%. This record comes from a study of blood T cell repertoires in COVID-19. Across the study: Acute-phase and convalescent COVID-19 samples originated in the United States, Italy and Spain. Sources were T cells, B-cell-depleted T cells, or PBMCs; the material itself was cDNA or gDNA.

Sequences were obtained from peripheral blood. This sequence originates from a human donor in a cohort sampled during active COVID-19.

In DNA form, the CDR3 reads TGCGCCAGCAGCTCCGGGAGGGGTTCCACAGATACGCAGTATTTT. Its translation: CASSSGRGSTDTQYF. This chain links TRBV5-1 with TRBJ2-3; 8 bases agree with TRBD2. The CDR3 contains 15 residues. CDR1 is SGHRS, CDR2 YFSETQ, per germline. V was clipped by 3 bases and J by 2 bases; unmatched bases: 5.